Following are 5 T cell receptor beta chains from one sample sequenced in a study of blood T cell repertoires in COVID-19. Sequenced by immunoSEQ multiplex PCR; TCRdb stores in-frame clones only, minus some. Of 35,000 to 55,000 clones in the sample, roughly 88% were seen once. Source material: peripheral blood. The receptors shown here come from a human donor in a cohort sampled during active COVID-19.

The chain carries TRBV9 and TRBJ2-7, with 8 bases lining up with TRBD2. Trimming at V came to 5 bases and at J to 3 bases, leaving 4 bases not matched to a gene. Germline lookup yields CDR1 SGDLS and CDR2 YYNGEE. CDR3 length: 13 residues. The CDR3 protein is CASSSGVHYEQYF. The CDR3 DNA reads as TGTGCCAGCAGTAGCGGGGTTCACTACGAGCAGTACTTC.

The J gene is TRBJ2-3, the V gene TRBV28, with D perhaps matching TRBD2 (5 bases). Germline CDR1 is MDHEN and CDR2 is SYDVKM. Trimming pared 3 bases from V and 2 bases from J, leaving 9 bases between. This CDR3 has 14 amino acids. CDR3 nucleotide sequence: TGTGCCAGCAGTTTCGGCGGACTCACAGATACGCAGTATTTT. Its protein product is CASSFGGLTDTQYF. The full variable domain, its missing parts supplied by reference TRBV28 and TRBJ2-3, is DVKVTQSSRYLVKRTGEKVFLECVQDMDHENMFWYRQDPGLGLRLIYFSYDVKMKEKGDIPEGYSVSREKKERFSLILESASTNQTSMYLCASSFGGLTDTQYFGPGTRLTVL.

The chain recombines TRBV25-1 with TRBJ2-3; possibly TRBD2 for D (7 bases). The ends were cut back, 5 bases at V and 5 bases at J, with 11 bases in the middle. Germline loops: CDR1 MGHDK, CDR2 SYGVNS. The CDR3 consists of 13 residues. In nucleotides, the CDR3 is TGTGCCAGCAGTCGGGGGGCAATAGATACGCAGTATTTT. The encoded protein is CASSRGAIDTQYF.

This chain joins TRBV28 and TRBJ2-3; 7 nucleotides agree with TRBD2. J gave up 0 bases and V 6 bases, and 0 bases lay outside the gene matches. This CDR3 spans 13 amino acids. The germline V gene encodes CDR1 MDHEN and CDR2 SYDVKM. This chain's CDR3 is CASSGGSTDTQYF. The CDR3 DNA sequence: TGTGCCAGCAGCGGGGGGAGCACAGATACGCAGTATTTT. Complete variable domain (other parts from reference TRBV28 and TRBJ2-3): DVKVTQSSRYLVKRTGEKVFLECVQDMDHENMFWYRQDPGLGLRLIYFSYDVKMKEKGDIPEGYSVSREKKERFSLILESASTNQTSMYLCASSGGSTDTQYFGPGTRLTVL.

As regards this clone: Different DNA sequences within this sample yield the same CDR3. The genes are TRBV6-1 and TRBJ1-3; weak D call: TRBD1 (5 bases). The CDR3 is 14 residues long. Trimming took off 3 bases at V and 1 base at J, with 7 bases between the two ends. The V gene's germline CDR1 is MNHNS and CDR2 SASEGT. CDR3 residues: CASSDGASGNTIYF. CDR3 nucleotide sequence: TGTGCCAGCAGTGATGGGGCGTCTGGAAACACCATATATTTT.